Reported below is one T cell receptor beta chain. The data were taken from a study of blood T cell repertoires in COVID-19. Study in general: Samples taken during acute and convalescent COVID-19 were collected in the United States, Italy and Spain. PBMCs, B-cell-depleted T cells, or T cells were the source of the cDNA or gDNA that made up the material.

Clones were sequenced by immunoSEQ multiplex PCR, and TCRdb holds only the in-frame ones, with some missing. The sample lists roughly 340,000 clones, under 95% occurring once. The CDR3 contains 16 residues. V lost 3 bases to trimming and J lost 2 bases; unmatched junction nucleotides: 6. CDR1 is SGHKS, CDR2 YYEKEE, per germline (reference sequence). The receptor was isolated from a woman under 30 who had recovered from COVID-19. The genes are TRBV5-5 and TRBJ1-2, with 11 positions matching TRBD1. What was sequenced was peripheral blood. The CDR3 spells CASSWTGGPGNYGYTF. For the CDR3, the DNA is TGTGCCAGCAGCTGGACAGGGGGCCCGGGGAACTATGGCTACACCTTC. The variable domain in full, completed from reference TRBV5-5 and TRBJ1-2, reads DAGVTQSPTHLIKTRGQQVTLRCSPISGHKSVSWYQQVLGQGPQFIFQYYEKEERGRGNFPDRFSARQFPNYSSELNVNALLLGDSALYLCASSWTGGPGNYGYTFGSGTRLTVV.